This T cell receptor (beta chain) was profiled in a study of patients and donors after allogeneic stem cell transplantation. TCRdb re-derived calls from the RT-PCR reads in MiXCR, one entry per CDR3 protein. The sample lists more than 850,000 distinct CDR3 sequences; about a sixth were seen once. Germline assignment: CDR1 SGHRS and CDR2 YFSETQ. Between the trimmed V and J ends, which lost 6 bases and 4 bases, there was a span of 13 bases. The CDR3 consists of 14 residues. This clonotype was observed at least ten times. The rearrangement links TRBV5-1 to TRBJ2-2; unclear D gene. This receptor was obtained from a human donor who was either an allogeneic HSCT recipient or a stem cell or donor lymphocyte infusion donor (not recorded which). It is not recorded whose cells these are; they may come from a transplant donor. Material for sequencing was blood, either unsorted or a sorted T cell fraction (not recorded which). The CDR3 here is CASIADVTTGELFF. For the CDR3, the DNA is TGCGCCAGCATAGCCGACGTAACCACCGGGGAGCTGTTTTTT.